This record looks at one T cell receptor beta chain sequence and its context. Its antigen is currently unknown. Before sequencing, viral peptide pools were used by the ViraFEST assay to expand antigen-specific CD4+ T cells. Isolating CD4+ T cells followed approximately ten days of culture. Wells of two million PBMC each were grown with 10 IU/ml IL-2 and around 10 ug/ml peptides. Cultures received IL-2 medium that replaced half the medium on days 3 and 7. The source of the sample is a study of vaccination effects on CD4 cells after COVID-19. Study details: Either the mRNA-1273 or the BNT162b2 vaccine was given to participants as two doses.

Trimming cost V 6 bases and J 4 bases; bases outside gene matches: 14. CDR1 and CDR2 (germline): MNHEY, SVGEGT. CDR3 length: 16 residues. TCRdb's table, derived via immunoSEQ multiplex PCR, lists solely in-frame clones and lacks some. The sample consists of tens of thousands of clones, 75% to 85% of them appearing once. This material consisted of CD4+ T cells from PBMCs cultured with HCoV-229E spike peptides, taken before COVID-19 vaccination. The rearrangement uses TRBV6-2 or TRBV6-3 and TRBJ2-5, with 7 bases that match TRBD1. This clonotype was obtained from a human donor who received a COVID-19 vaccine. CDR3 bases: TGTGCCAGCAGCGACCCAATTAGAGGGGGCGGAGAGACCCAGTACTTC. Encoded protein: CASSDPIRGGGETQYF.